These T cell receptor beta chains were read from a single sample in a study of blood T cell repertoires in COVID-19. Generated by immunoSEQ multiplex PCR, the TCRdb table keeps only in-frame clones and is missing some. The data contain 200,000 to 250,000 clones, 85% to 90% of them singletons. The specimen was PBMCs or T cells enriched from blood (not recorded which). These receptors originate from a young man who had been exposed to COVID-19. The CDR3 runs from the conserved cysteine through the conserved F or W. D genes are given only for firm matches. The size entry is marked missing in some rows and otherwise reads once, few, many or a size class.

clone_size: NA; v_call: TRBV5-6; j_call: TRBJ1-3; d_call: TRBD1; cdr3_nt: TGTGCCAGCAGCTTTCAGGGGGCCTCTGGAAACACCATATATTTT; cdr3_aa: CASSFQGASGNTIYF
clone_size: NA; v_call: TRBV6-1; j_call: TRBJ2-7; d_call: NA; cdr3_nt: TGTGCCAGCAGTGAAGTGGAGTTCCTGCAGTACTTC; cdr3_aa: CASSEVEFLQYF
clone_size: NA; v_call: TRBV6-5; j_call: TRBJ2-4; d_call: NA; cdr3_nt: TGTGCCAGCCCATCCTTCCTCGGGAACATTCAGTACTTC; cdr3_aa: CASPSFLGNIQYF
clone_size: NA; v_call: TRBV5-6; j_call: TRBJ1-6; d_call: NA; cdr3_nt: TGTGCCAGCAGCTTGCGGGGGGTGGTCGGTTCACCCCTCCACTTT; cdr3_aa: CASSLRGVVGSPLHF
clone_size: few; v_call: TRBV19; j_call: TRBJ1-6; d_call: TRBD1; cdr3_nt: TGTGCCAGTAGTAAGATTACCGGACAGGGCAATTCACCCCTCCACTTT; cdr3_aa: CASSKITGQGNSPLHF
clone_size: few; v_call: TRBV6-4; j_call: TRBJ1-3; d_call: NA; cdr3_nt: TGTGCCAGCAGAGCCGACTTGGACAGCTACACCTTTTCTGCAGGAAACACCATATATTTT; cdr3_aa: CASRADLDSYTFSAGNTIYF
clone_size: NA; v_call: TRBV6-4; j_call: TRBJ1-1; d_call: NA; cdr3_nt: TGTGCCAGCAGTGATCCATACACTGAAGCTTTCTTT; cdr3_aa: CASSDPYTEAFF
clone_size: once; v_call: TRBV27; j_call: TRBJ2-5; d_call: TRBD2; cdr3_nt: TGTGCCAGCAGTCAATGGACTAGCGGGATAGGGGAGACCCAGTACTTC; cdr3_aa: CASSQWTSGIGETQYF
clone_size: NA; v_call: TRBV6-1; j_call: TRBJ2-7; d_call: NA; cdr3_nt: TGTGCCAGCAGTGAAGCGATAACTAGCTCCTACGAGCAGTACTTC; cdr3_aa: CASSEAITSSYEQYF
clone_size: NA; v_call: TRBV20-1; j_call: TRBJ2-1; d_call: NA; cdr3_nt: TGCAGTGCTAGTCTCCAAGGGGGATCCTACAATGAGCAGTTCTTC; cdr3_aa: CSASLQGGSYNEQFF
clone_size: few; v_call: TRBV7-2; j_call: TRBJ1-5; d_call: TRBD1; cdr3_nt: TGTGCCAGCAGCCTAGGGGGCCAAAGAAGTCAGCCCCAGCATTTT; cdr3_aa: CASSLGGQRSQPQHF
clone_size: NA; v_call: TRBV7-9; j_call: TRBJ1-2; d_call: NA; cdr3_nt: TGTGCCAGCAGCTTACAAATTCCCAACTATGGCTACACCTTC; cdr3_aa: CASSLQIPNYGYTF
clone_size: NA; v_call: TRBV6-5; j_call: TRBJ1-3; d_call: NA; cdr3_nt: TGTGCCAGCAGGGAGCTCTCTGGAAACACCATATATTTT; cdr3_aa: CASRELSGNTIYF
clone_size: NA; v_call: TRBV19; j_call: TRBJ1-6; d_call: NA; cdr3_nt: TGTGCCAGTAGTATAGGGACAGCGTGGAATTCACCCCTCCACTTT; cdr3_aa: CASSIGTAWNSPLHF
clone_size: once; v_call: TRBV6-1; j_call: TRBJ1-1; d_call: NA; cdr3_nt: TGTGCCAGCAGTGACCCAGGGTTCACTGAAGCTTTCTTT; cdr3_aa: CASSDPGFTEAFF
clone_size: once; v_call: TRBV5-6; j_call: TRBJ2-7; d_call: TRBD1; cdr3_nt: TGTGCCAGCAGCTTCGGGACAGGGAAGGTGTACGAGCAGTACTTC; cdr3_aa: CASSFGTGKVYEQYF
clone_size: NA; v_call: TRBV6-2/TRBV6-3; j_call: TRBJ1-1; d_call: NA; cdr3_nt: TGTGCCAGCAGTTACGCAGATAACACTGAAGCTTTCTTT; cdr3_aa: CASSYADNTEAFF
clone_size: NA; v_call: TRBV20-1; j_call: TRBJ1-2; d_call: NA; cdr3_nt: TGCAGTGCTCCCGACTATGGCTACACCTTC; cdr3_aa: CSAPDYGYTF
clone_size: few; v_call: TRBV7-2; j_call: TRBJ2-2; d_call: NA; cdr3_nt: TGTGCCAGCAGCTGGGACTGGAACACCGGGGAGCTGTTTTTT; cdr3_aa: CASSWDWNTGELFF
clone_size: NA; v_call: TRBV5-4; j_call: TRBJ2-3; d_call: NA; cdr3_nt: TGTGCCAGCAGTTCTAAAGGGGGCACAGATACGCAGTATTTT; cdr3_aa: CASSSKGGTDTQYF
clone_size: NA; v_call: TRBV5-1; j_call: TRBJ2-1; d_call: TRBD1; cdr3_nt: TGCGCCAGCAGCTCGAACAGGGGTTCCTACAATGAGCAGTTCTTC; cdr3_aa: CASSSNRGSYNEQFF
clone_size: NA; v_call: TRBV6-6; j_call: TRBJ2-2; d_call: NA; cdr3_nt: TGTGCCAGCAGTCGGGACTCACTTAGCGCCTTACCACCCGATACGAACACCGGGGAGCTGTTTTTT; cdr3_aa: CASSRDSLSALPPDTNTGELFF
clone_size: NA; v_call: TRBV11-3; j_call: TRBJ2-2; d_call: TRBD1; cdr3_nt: TGTGCCAGCAGCACGAGACAGGGTTCGAACACCGGGGAGCTGTTTTTT; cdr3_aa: CASSTRQGSNTGELFF
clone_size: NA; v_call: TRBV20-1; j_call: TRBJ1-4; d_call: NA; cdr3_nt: TGCAGTGCTAGTTTTGTTCGGGGAAAACTGTTTTTT; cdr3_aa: CSASFVRGKLFF
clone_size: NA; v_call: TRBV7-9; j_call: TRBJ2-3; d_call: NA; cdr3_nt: TGTGCCAGCAGCCGACAGGACTCCGATACGCAGTATTTT; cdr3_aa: CASSRQDSDTQYF
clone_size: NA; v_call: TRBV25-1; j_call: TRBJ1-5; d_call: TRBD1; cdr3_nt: TGTGCCAGCAGTGATTTCAGGGGGCATGGGCCCCAGCATTTT; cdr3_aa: CASSDFRGHGPQHF